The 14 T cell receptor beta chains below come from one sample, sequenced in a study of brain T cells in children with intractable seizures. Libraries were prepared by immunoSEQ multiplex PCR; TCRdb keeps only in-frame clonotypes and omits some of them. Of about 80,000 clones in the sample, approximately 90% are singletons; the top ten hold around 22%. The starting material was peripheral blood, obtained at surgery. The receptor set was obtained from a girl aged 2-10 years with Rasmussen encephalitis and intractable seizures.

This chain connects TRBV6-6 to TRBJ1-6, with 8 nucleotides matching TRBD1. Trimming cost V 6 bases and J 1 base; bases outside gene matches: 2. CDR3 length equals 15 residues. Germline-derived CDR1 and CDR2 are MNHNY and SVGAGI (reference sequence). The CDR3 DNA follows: TGTGCCAGCAGGGACAGGGTTTCCTATAATTCACCCCTCCACTTT. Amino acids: CASRDRVSYNSPLHF.

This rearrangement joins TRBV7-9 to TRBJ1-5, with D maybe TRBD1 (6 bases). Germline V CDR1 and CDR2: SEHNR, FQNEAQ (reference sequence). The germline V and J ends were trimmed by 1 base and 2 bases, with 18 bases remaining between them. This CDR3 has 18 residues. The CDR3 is CASSLVPASRGGNQPQHF. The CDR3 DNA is TGTGCCAGCAGCTTAGTACCCGCGAGCAGGGGAGGCAATCAGCCCCAGCATTTT.

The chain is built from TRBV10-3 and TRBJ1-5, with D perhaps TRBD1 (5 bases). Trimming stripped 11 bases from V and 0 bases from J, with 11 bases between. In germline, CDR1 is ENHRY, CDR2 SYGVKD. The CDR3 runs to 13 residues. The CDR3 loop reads CASAGLSNQPQHF. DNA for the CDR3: TGTGCCTCAGCGGGGCTTAGCAATCAGCCCCAGCATTTT.

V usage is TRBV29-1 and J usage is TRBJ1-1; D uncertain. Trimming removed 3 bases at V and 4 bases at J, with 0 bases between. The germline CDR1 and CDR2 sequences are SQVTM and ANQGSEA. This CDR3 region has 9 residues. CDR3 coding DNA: TGCAGCGTTGACACTGAAGCTTTCTTT. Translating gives CSVDTEAFF.

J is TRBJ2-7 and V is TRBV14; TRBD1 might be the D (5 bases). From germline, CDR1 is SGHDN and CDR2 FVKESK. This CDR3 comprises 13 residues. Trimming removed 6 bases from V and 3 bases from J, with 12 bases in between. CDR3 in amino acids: CASRLDGHYEQYF. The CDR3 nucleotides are TGTGCCAGCAGATTGGACGGACACTACGAGCAGTACTTC.

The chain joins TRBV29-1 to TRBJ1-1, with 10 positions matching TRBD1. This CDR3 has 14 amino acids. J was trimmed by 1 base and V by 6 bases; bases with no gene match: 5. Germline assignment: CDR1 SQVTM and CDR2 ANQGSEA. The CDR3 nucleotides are TGCAGCGTACTAGACAGGGGGCAGAACACTGAAGCTTTCTTT. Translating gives CSVLDRGQNTEAFF.

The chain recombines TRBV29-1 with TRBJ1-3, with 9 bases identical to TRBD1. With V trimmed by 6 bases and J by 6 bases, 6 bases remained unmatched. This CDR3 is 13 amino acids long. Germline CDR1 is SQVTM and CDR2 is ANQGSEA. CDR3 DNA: TGCAGCGTAGCCGGGACAGGGATAAACACCATATATTTT. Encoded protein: CSVAGTGINTIYF.

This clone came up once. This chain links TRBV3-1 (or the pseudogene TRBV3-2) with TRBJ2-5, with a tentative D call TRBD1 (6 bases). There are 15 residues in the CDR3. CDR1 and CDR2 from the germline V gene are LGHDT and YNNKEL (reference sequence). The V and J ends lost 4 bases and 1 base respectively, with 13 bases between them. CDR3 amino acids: CASSRNRVPQETQYF. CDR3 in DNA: TGTGCCAGCAGCCGGAACAGGGTACCCCAAGAGACCCAGTACTTC.

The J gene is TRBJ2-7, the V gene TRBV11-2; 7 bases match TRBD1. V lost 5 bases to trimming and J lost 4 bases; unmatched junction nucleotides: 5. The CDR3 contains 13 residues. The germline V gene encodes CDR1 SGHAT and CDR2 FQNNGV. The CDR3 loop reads CASSPQGVYEQYF. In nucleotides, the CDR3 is TGTGCCAGCAGCCCCCAGGGGGTGTACGAGCAGTACTTC.

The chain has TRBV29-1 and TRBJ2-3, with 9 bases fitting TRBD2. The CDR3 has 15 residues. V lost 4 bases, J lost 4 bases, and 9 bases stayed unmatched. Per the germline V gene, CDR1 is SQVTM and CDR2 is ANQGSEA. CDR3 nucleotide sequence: TGCAGCGTTGTAGAAAGCGGGGGGTGGTCAGATACGCAGTATTTT. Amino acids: CSVVESGGWSDTQYF.

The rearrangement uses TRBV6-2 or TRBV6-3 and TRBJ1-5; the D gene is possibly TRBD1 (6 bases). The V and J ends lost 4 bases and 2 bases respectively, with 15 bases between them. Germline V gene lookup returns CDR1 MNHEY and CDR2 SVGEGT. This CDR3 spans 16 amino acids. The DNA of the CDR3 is TGTGCCAGCAGTTGGGGGCAGGGTAGGCGCAATCAGCCCCAGCATTTT. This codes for CASSWGQGRRNQPQHF.

DNA of the CDR3: TGTGCCAGCAGCTTGGGCACATATAAGGACGAGCAGTACTTC. Translating it yields CASSLGTYKDEQYF. This chain links TRBV5-6 with TRBJ2-7; D is unresolved. The CDR3 is 14 residues long. CDR1 is SGHDT and CDR2 is YYEEEE in the germline V gene. The V end lost 0 bases, the J end lost 5 bases, and 12 bases lay between the germline ends.

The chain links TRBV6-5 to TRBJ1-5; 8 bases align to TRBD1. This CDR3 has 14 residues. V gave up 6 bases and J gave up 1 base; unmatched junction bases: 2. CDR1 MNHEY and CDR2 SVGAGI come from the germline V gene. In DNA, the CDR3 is TGTGCCAGCAGGGACAGGGTGAGCAATCAGCCCCAGCATTTT. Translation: CASRDRVSNQPQHF.

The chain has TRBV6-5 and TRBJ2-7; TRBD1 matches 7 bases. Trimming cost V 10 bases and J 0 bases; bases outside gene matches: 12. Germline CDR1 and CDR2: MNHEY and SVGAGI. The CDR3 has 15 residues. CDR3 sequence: CATSDPAGGSYEQYF. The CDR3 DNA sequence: TGTGCCACCTCAGACCCGGCAGGGGGCTCCTACGAGCAGTACTTC.